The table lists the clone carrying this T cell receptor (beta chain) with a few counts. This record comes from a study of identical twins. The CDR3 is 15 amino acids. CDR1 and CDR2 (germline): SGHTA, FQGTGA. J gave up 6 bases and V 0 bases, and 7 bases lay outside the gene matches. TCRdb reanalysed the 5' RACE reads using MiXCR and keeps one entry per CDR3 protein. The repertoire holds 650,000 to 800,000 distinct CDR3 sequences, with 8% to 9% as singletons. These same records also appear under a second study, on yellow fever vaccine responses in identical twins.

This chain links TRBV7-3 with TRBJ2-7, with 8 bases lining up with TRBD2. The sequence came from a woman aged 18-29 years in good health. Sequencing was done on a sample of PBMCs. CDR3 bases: TGTGCCAGCAGCTTAACGTCGGGGGGGCTGACCGAGCAGTACTTC. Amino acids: CASSLTSGGLTEQYF.